The 18 T cell receptor beta chains below were found in one sample sequenced in a study of beta chain features in type 1 diabetes. The entirety of the isolated RNA underwent reverse transcription, so expressed TCRB transcripts were sequenced. Sequenced by immunoSEQ multiplex PCR; TCRdb stores in-frame clones only, minus some. The repertoire has 200,000 to 300,000 clones, 20% of them found once; the top ten carry approximately 0.029%. The antigens of these receptors remain unknown. Study-level findings and limits: All four CD4+ subsets from Type 1 diabetes patients carried moderately but significantly shorter TCRB CDR3s.

The specimen sequenced was naive CD4+ T cells from blood. All receptors derive from a woman aged 40 to 50 with type 1 diabetes.

In its sample, this clone was seen a few times. The V and J genes are TRBV7-3 and TRBJ2-1; D may be TRBD1 (5 bases). Germline V CDR1 and CDR2: SGHTA, FQGTGA. V lost 5 bases to trimming and J lost 6 bases, with 8 bases between them. There are 12 residues in the CDR3. CDR3 amino acids: CASSPQGNEQFF. The CDR3 region has the DNA TGTGCCAGCAGCCCCCAGGGCAATGAGCAGTTCTTC. Supplemented by reference TRBV7-3 and TRBJ2-1, the full variable domain reads GAGVSQTPSNKVTEKGKYVELRCDPISGHTALYWYRQSLGQGPEFLIYFQGTGAADDSGLPNDRFFAVRPEGSVSTLKIQRTERGDSAVYLCASSPQGNEQFFGPGTRLTVL.

The rearrangement joins TRBV4-1 to TRBJ2-4, with 7 bases fitting TRBD2. The J segment lost 8 bases and the V segment lost 4 bases, leaving 5 bases of the junction unmatched. This CDR3 is 13 amino acids long. Germline V gene data show CDR1 as MGHRA and CDR2 as YSYEKL. CDR3 in amino acids: CASSLPGGDIQYF. The CDR3 region has the DNA TGCGCCAGCAGCCTCCCTGGGGGGGACATTCAGTACTTC.

The genes are TRBV19 and TRBJ2-6; 8 bases map to TRBD1. CDR1 is LNHDA, CDR2 SQIVND, per germline (reference sequence). V was pared by 7 bases and J by 0 bases, with 8 bases of the junction left unmatched. The CDR3 extends over 17 amino acids. DNA for the CDR3: TGTGCCAGTACTACGGGACAGGACTTCTCTGGGGCCAACGTCCTGACTTTC. It specifies CASTTGQDFSGANVLTF.

V and J are TRBV7-2 and TRBJ2-5, with 7 bases fitting TRBD1. After removal of 5 bases from V and 5 bases from J, the junction contained 8 bases not matched to a gene. CDR1 is SGHTA, CDR2 FQGNSA, per germline. The CDR3 is 14 amino acids. The CDR3, as DNA: TGTGCCAGCAGCCCTGGGACAGCCCCCGAGACCCAGTACTTC. Translation gives CASSPGTAPETQYF.

This clone was recorded a few times. V and J are TRBV29-1 and TRBJ2-1; 7 nucleotides align to TRBD1. The CDR3 covers 15 residues. With 6 bases clipped from V and 1 base from J, the junction kept 9 bases outside the gene matches. Germline V CDR1 and CDR2: SQVTM, ANQGSEA. The CDR3 loop reads CSVLTGTASYNEQFF. As DNA, the CDR3 is TGCAGCGTCCTCACCGGGACAGCGTCCTACAATGAGCAGTTCTTC.

The chain joins TRBV9 to TRBJ2-6, with D unresolved. The CDR3 is made up of 16 amino acids. The germline CDR1 and CDR2 sequences are SGDLS and YYNGEE. The ends were cut back, 0 bases at V and 0 bases at J, with 7 bases in the middle. In DNA, the CDR3 is TGTGCCAGCAGCGTAGGAGGCGGCTCTGGGGCCAACGTCCTGACTTTC. It is translated as CASSVGGGSGANVLTF.

This clone was detected a few times. The chain couples TRBV9 to TRBJ2-7, with a tentative D call TRBD1 (7 bases). The V gene's germline CDR1 is SGDLS and CDR2 YYNGEE. CDR3 length: 15 amino acids. Trimming removed 0 bases from V and 3 bases from J, with 13 bases in between. The CDR3, as DNA: TGTGCCAGCAGCGTAGGTCCAGGGGGACTCTACGAGCAGTACTTC. Translation gives CASSVGPGGLYEQYF.

The chain recombines TRBV27 with TRBJ2-3; 8 bases line up with TRBD1. This CDR3 is 15 amino acids long. Per the germline V gene, CDR1 is MNHEY and CDR2 is SMNVEV (reference sequence). The V segment lost 3 bases and the J segment 7 bases; nucleotides outside the gene matches: 9. The CDR3 sequence: CASSFGTGLGNTQYF. DNA for the CDR3: TGTGCCAGCAGTTTCGGGACAGGTTTGGGCAATACGCAGTATTTT.

J is TRBJ1-1 and V is TRBV30; D remains unclear. Germline CDR1 is GTSNPN and CDR2 is SVGIG (reference sequence). The V gene lost 2 bases and the J gene lost 4 bases, with 14 bases spanning the gap. The CDR3 sequence is 14 residues long. Here the CDR3 reads CAWSTLTRGTEAFF. CDR3 DNA: TGTGCCTGGAGTACCCTTACCCGGGGCACTGAAGCTTTCTTT. The variable domain in full, completed from reference TRBV30 and TRBJ1-1, reads SQTIHQWPATLVQPVGSPLSLECTVEGTSNPNLYWYRQAAGRGLQLLFYSVGIGQISSEVPQNLSASRPQDRQFILSSKKLLLSDSGFYLCAWSTLTRGTEAFFGQGTRLTVV.

V usage is TRBV7-2 and J usage is TRBJ2-2; tentatively, D is TRBD2 (5 bases). This CDR3 is built from 16 residues. The V gene's germline CDR1 is SGHTA and CDR2 FQGNSA. The germline V and J ends were trimmed by 2 bases and 3 bases, with 13 bases remaining between them. The CDR3 loop is CASSLLASIHTGELFF. Written as DNA, the CDR3 is TGTGCCAGCAGCTTATTGGCTAGCATCCACACCGGGGAGCTGTTTTTT. The variable domain in full, with the rest retrieved from reference TRBV7-2 and TRBJ2-2, is GAGVSQSPSNKVTEKGKDVELRCDPISGHTALYWYRQSLGQGLEFLIYFQGNSAPDKSGLPSDRFSAERTGGSVSTLTIQRTQQEDSAVYLCASSLLASIHTGELFFGEGSRLTVL.

The rearrangement links TRBV6-6 to TRBJ2-1, with D perhaps TRBD1 (6 bases). The germline V gene has CDR1 MNHNY and CDR2 SVGAGI (reference sequence). The CDR3 runs 15 residues. Trimming took off 2 bases at V and 0 bases at J, with 8 bases between the two ends. The CDR3 DNA reads TGTGCCAGCAGTTACGGGACATTCTCCTACAATGAGCAGTTCTTC. Translated, it gives CASSYGTFSYNEQFF.

The rearrangement joins TRBV2 to TRBJ2-7; D remains unclear. CDR1 SNHLY and CDR2 FYNNEI come from the germline V gene. With 4 bases removed from V and 7 bases from J, the gap between germline ends came to 11 bases. CDR3 length: 12 amino acids. The CDR3 nucleotides are TGTGCCAGCAGTGCCCAGGCCGTGGAGCAGTACTTC. This translates into CASSAQAVEQYF.

This clone was counted a few times. The genes are TRBV7-9 and TRBJ1-5; the D is unclear. Germline assignment: CDR1 SEHNR and CDR2 FQNEAQ (reference sequence). V was clipped by 1 base and J by 5 bases, with 12 bases between them. The CDR3 runs 15 residues. The CDR3 here is CASSLGDPGDQPQHF. The CDR3 DNA reads TGTGCCAGCAGCTTAGGAGATCCCGGGGATCAGCCCCAGCATTTT. The full variable domain, with the rest looked up from reference TRBV7-9 and TRBJ1-5, is DTGVSQNPRHKITKRGQNVTFRCDPISEHNRLYWYRQTLGQGPEFLTYFQNEAQLEKSRLLSDRFSAERPKGSFSTLEIQRTEQGDSAMYLCASSLGDPGDQPQHFGDGTRLSIL.

The chain joins TRBV6-6 to TRBJ2-1, with D uncertain. CDR1 and CDR2 from the germline V gene are MNHNY and SVGAGI (reference sequence). V gave up 4 bases and J gave up 9 bases, with 13 bases separating them. CDR3 size: 13 residues. The CDR3 nucleotides read TGTGCCAGCAGTTTGAGGATAGTGGGTGAGCAGTTCTTC. Protein sequence: CASSLRIVGEQFF.

The chain carries TRBV9 and TRBJ2-1; possible D gene TRBD1, 5 bases. Trimming removed 4 bases from V and 6 bases from J, with 14 bases in between. The CDR3 is 14 amino acids. Germline V gene data show CDR1 as SGDLS and CDR2 as YYNGEE. CDR3 sequence reads: CASSPRPDSNEQFF. The CDR3 DNA reads TGTGCCAGCAGCCCACGACCAGACAGCAATGAGCAGTTCTTC.

This clone occurred a few times. V gene TRBV15 combines with J gene TRBJ1-4, with D tentatively TRBD1 (5 bases). Germline CDR1 is LNHNV and CDR2 is YYDKDF (reference sequence). The CDR3 length is 13 residues. Trimming left V 0 bases short and J 8 bases short, with 7 bases between. This CDR3 reads CATSREEGEKLFF. CDR3 DNA sequence: TGTGCCACCAGCAGAGAGGAGGGGGAAAAACTGTTTTTT.

The chain employs TRBV5-4 and TRBJ1-2, with 8 bases fitting TRBD1. V shed 0 bases, J shed 7 bases, and the junction held 5 bases outside the gene matches. Per the germline V gene, CDR1 is SGHNT and CDR2 is YYREEE (reference sequence). The CDR3 loop spans 14 amino acids. The CDR3 loop reads CASSLDQGAGGYTF. DNA for the CDR3: TGTGCCAGCAGCTTGGACCAGGGGGCGGGTGGCTACACCTTC. Drawing the rest from reference TRBV5-4 and TRBJ1-2, the complete variable domain is ETGVTQSPTHLIKTRGQQVTLRCSSQSGHNTVSWYQQALGQGPQFIFQYYREEENGRGNFPPRFSGLQFPNYSSELNVNALELDDSALYLCASSLDQGAGGYTFGSGTRLTVV.

The V and J genes are TRBV9 and TRBJ2-3; maybe TRBD2 (5 bases). Germline CDR1 and CDR2: SGDLS and YYNGEE. CDR3 length: 16 residues. V was pared by 3 bases and J by 2 bases, with 16 bases between. CDR3 bases: TGTGCCAGCAGCGCCCAGGCTAGCCCCCCCACAGATACGCAGTATTTT. It translates to CASSAQASPPTDTQYF. Full variable domain (remainder filled in from reference TRBV9 and TRBJ2-3): DSGVTQTPKHLITATGQRVTLRCSPRSGDLSVYWYQQSLDQGLQFLIQYYNGEERAKGNILERFSAQQFPDLHSELNLSSLELGDSALYFCASSAQASPPTDTQYFGPGTRLTVL.